Below, 26 T cell receptor beta chains from the same sample are listed, as sequenced in a study of blood T cells in healthy people across ages. A second about 7 to 11 cycle PCR used barcoded and J-beta primers. TCRdb reprocessed the 5' RACE reads via MiXCR and lists one record per CDR3 protein. The sample shows 750,000 to 850,000 distinct CDR3 sequences, 25% of them seen only once. The sample was also reused in another study, on T cells of mothers and their children.

Input material: blood. These receptors all stem from a boy younger than 18 in good health.

J is TRBJ2-1 and V is TRBV7-6; possibly TRBD1 or TRBD2 for D (5 bases each). The J call may be mistaken, given a closer DNA end match to TRBJ2-7. CDR1 is SGHVS and CDR2 is FNYEAQ in the germline V gene. The CDR3 is made up of 15 amino acids. The CDR3 coding sequence is TGTGCCAGCAGCCCTCGTATGGGGACCGTCTACGAGCAGTACTTC. This encodes CASSPRMGTVYEQYF.

The chain couples TRBV6-1 to TRBJ1-4; 7 positions agree with TRBD1. CDR1 MNHNS and CDR2 SASEGT come from the germline V gene. The CDR3 contains 16 residues. The trim removed 4 bases at V and 2 bases at J, leaving 7 bases unmatched. Here the CDR3 reads CASSAYRGKTNEKLFF. The CDR3 nucleotides read TGTGCCAGCAGTGCCTACAGGGGAAAGACTAATGAAAAACTGTTTTTT.

The chain uses TRBV27 and TRBJ1-4, with D possibly matching TRBD1 (5 bases). Between the trimmed V and J ends, which lost 6 bases and 6 bases, there was a span of 14 bases. Per the germline V gene, CDR1 is MNHEY and CDR2 is SMNVEV (reference sequence). The CDR3 consists of 14 residues. Here the CDR3 reads CASSLDGGDEKLFF. CDR3 nucleotide sequence: TGTGCCAGCAGCCTGGACGGGGGGGATGAAAAACTGTTTTTT.

The chain recombines TRBV4-3 with TRBJ1-4; D gene uncertain. This CDR3 is 15 amino acids long. V was clipped by 3 bases and J by 4 bases, with 12 bases between them. Looked up from germline, CDR1 is LGHNA and CDR2 is YSLEER. The DNA of the CDR3 is TGCGCCAGCAGCCAGGGGTCCGGTAGTAATGAAAAACTGTTTTTT. As protein: CASSQGSGSNEKLFF.

This chain links TRBV7-9 with TRBJ2-7; TRBD2 aligns across 14 bases. There are 18 residues in the CDR3. Germline CDR1 reads SEHNR; CDR2 reads FQNEAQ (reference sequence). J lost 0 bases, V lost 1 base, and 5 bases had no gene match. CDR3 region: CASSLVGGLAGASYEQYF. In nucleotides, the CDR3 is TGTGCCAGCAGCTTAGTAGGGGGACTAGCGGGGGCCTCCTACGAGCAGTACTTC.

This chain joins TRBV14 and TRBJ2-1, with TRBD1 identical over 8 bases. V shed 4 bases, J shed 8 bases, and the junction held 13 bases outside the gene matches. This CDR3 is 16 amino acids long. The germline V gene encodes CDR1 SGHDN and CDR2 FVKESK. This CDR3 is CASSPPQGAGTHEQFF. For the CDR3, the DNA is TGTGCCAGCAGCCCCCCCCAGGGGGCTGGGACTCATGAGCAGTTCTTC.

This chain uses TRBV7-9 with TRBJ1-4; unclear D gene. The CDR3 has 13 residues. Germline loops: CDR1 SEHNR, CDR2 FQNEAQ (reference sequence). V lost 5 bases and J 7 bases, leaving 11 bases between the germline ends. CDR3 DNA sequence: TGTGCCAGCAGCCCTGTGGCGACTGAAAAACTGTTTTTT. Protein product: CASSPVATEKLFF.

This clonotype appeared a single time. V gene TRBV20-1 combines with J gene TRBJ2-1; 11 nucleotides agree with TRBD2. The V gene end was trimmed by 6 bases and the J gene end by 5 bases; junction bases not matched to a gene: 12. The CDR3 is 16 amino acids. Germline V gene sequence: CDR1 DFQATT, CDR2 SNEGSKA (reference sequence). In nucleotides, the CDR3 is TGCAGTGCCCAGAGGTTCGGGACTAGCGGAAACAATGAGCAGTTCTTC. Residues: CSAQRFGTSGNNEQFF.

This clonotype was observed a handful of times. The chain links TRBV6-6 to TRBJ2-1, with D tentatively TRBD1 or TRBD2 (5 bases each). V lost 7 bases, J lost 8 bases, and 15 bases lay in between. The CDR3 covers 13 residues. Germline lookup yields CDR1 MNHNY and CDR2 SVGAGI (reference sequence). The CDR3 loop reads CASKNRDRDEQFF. For the CDR3, the DNA is TGTGCCAGCAAGAACCGGGACCGCGATGAGCAGTTCTTC.

The chain has TRBV30 and TRBJ2-3, with TRBD2 identical over 14 bases. The length of the CDR3 is 16 residues. The germline V gene has CDR1 GTSNPN and CDR2 SVGIG (reference sequence). V lost 2 bases and J lost 5; bases outside the gene matches: 6. The CDR3 here is CAWSLTSGGARDTQYF. CDR3 coding DNA: TGTGCCTGGAGTTTGACTAGCGGGGGGGCGAGAGATACGCAGTATTTT.

This clonotype was seen more than once but under ten times. The V gene is TRBV7-3, the J gene TRBJ1-1, with D possibly being TRBD1 (5 bases). The CDR3 has 14 residues. In germline, CDR1 is SGHTA, CDR2 FQGTGA. The V and J ends lost 5 bases and 5 bases respectively, with 15 bases between them. The CDR3 sequence: CASSDSLPGTEAFF. The DNA for the CDR3 is TGTGCCAGCAGCGACAGTCTCCCGGGAACTGAAGCTTTCTTT.

The chain employs TRBV12-3 or TRBV12-4 and TRBJ2-3; D may be TRBD1 (6 bases). The germline V and J ends were trimmed by 4 bases and 2 bases, with 16 bases remaining between them. The CDR3 is 16 residues long. The CDR3 sequence: CASSSAGVGATDTQYF. Written as DNA, the CDR3 is TGTGCCAGCAGTTCCGCAGGGGTTGGTGCCACAGATACGCAGTATTTT.

The rearrangement links TRBV21-1 to TRBJ2-1; TRBD2, the table's D call, lacks a check against the DNA. TRBV21-1 is labeled a pseudogene. The CDR3 totals 14 residues. CDR3: CASSKGTSENEQFF. CDR3 bases: TGTGCCAGCAGCAAAGGGACTAGCGAGAATGAGCAGTTCTTC.

This chain uses TRBV4-3 with TRBJ2-5, with 11 bases matching TRBD2. Unmatched junction bases numbered 8, after V lost 0 bases and J lost 5 bases. The germline CDR1 and CDR2 sequences are LGHNA and YSLEER. CDR3 length equals 17 residues. CDR3: CASSQEATSGSGETQYF. The CDR3 nucleotides read TGCGCCAGCAGCCAAGAAGCAACTAGCGGGAGTGGGGAGACCCAGTACTTC.

The CDR3 sequence: CSVAGDTTTYEQYF. Written as DNA, the CDR3 is TGCAGCGTTGCTGGGGACACCACAACCTACGAGCAGTACTTC. V usage is TRBV29-1 and J usage is TRBJ2-7, with a possible D match to TRBD1 (6 bases). CDR3 length equals 14 residues. V was pared by 4 bases and J by 2 bases, with 15 bases between. The V gene's germline CDR1 is SQVTM and CDR2 ANQGSEA.

This clonotype appeared many times. V and J are TRBV5-6 and TRBJ1-5, with D perhaps TRBD1 (5 bases). This CDR3 is 14 amino acids long. V was clipped by 7 bases and J by 4 bases, with 15 bases between them. Germline V CDR1 and CDR2: SGHDT, YYEEEE. The CDR3 sequence is CASQSGPNNQPQHF. The CDR3 bases are TGTGCCAGCCAGTCGGGGCCTAATAATCAGCCCCAGCATTTT.

The CDR3 bases are TGCAGTGCTAGAGATTCCCAGGAAAATCAGCCCCAGCATTTT. This gives the protein CSARDSQENQPQHF. The chain joins TRBV20-1 to TRBJ1-5; D remains unclear. Per germline, CDR1 DFQATT and CDR2 SNEGSKA (reference sequence). This CDR3 comprises 14 residues. Trimming removed 0 bases from V and 4 bases from J, with 10 bases in between.

The table lists this clonotype with a few counts. The chain has TRBV28 and TRBJ1-2; D is possibly TRBD1 (6 bases). V was clipped by 6 bases and J by 4 bases, with 12 bases between them. Germline V gives CDR1 MDHEN, CDR2 SYDVKM. The CDR3 loop spans 13 amino acids. CDR3 protein: CASRNGTFYGYTF. The DNA for the CDR3 is TGTGCCAGCAGGAACGGGACATTCTATGGCTACACCTTC.

Points on this clonotype: Compared with germline, one end of the junction differs, possibly owing to a read error. The rearrangement joins TRBV4-1 to TRBJ2-7; tentative D call: TRBD2 (6 bases). Germline CDR1 and CDR2: MGHRA and YSYEKL. The CDR3 sequence is 16 residues long. CDR3 in DNA: TGCGCCGGCAGCCAACTCGAACACAATAGCGGATACGAGCAGTACTTC. This translates into CAGSQLEHNSGYEQYF.

The chain recombines TRBV15 with TRBJ2-3; tentatively, D is TRBD2 (5 bases). Deletions cut 8 bases from V and 2 bases from J, with 11 bases between. The CDR3 has 13 residues. The V gene's germline CDR1 is LNHNV and CDR2 YYDKDF (reference sequence). CDR3 bases: TGTGCCACCGGAGGCCCCAACACAGATACGCAGTATTTT. Protein product: CATGGPNTDTQYF.

There are a few counts of this clonotype. The CDR3: CASSQHRERPYNEQFF. For the CDR3, the DNA is TGCGCCAGCAGCCAACACAGGGAACGACCCTACAATGAGCAGTTCTTC. J is TRBJ2-1 and V is TRBV4-1, with D perhaps TRBD1 (6 bases). The V end lost 2 bases, the J end lost 2 bases, and 13 bases lay between the germline ends. CDR1 is MGHRA, CDR2 YSYEKL, per germline. This CDR3 comprises 16 residues.

The chain uses TRBV7-2 and TRBJ2-6; tentatively, D is TRBD1 (6 bases). CDR1 is SGHTA and CDR2 is FQGNSA in the germline V gene. V lost 1 base and J lost 1, with 11 bases in between. This CDR3 has 17 residues. The CDR3, as DNA: TGTGCCAGCAGCTTAGAAACAGGGAGATCTGGGGCCAACGTCCTGACTTTC. It is translated as CASSLETGRSGANVLTF.

This clonotype was observed a few times. The CDR3: CASISGRSYNEQFF. CDR3 DNA sequence: TGTGCCAGTATCAGCGGGCGGTCCTACAATGAGCAGTTCTTC. The rearrangement links TRBV2 to TRBJ2-1, with D maybe TRBD2 (6 bases). CDR3 length: 14 residues. V was shortened by 9 bases and J by 1 base, with 13 bases between the two germline ends. Germline V gene sequence: CDR1 SNHLY, CDR2 FYNNEI.

The CDR3 is CASSFSGTGVMDEQFF. The CDR3 nucleotides read TGTGCCAGCAGTTTTTCCGGGACAGGGGTCATGGATGAGCAGTTCTTC. The chain joins TRBV28 to TRBJ2-1; 10 nucleotides match TRBD1. Germline loops: CDR1 MDHEN, CDR2 SYDVKM. The ends lost 3 bases at V and 8 bases at J; junction bases unmatched: 10. This CDR3 is 16 amino acids long.

The chain carries TRBV7-2 and TRBJ1-1; no definite D call. The length of the CDR3 is 15 residues. V gave up 1 base and J gave up 3 bases, with 12 bases separating them. Germline-derived CDR1 and CDR2 are SGHTA and FQGNSA. The CDR3 sequence is CASSLVLIRHTEAFF. The CDR3 DNA reads TGTGCCAGCAGCTTAGTGCTAATTAGGCACACTGAAGCTTTCTTT. The entire variable domain, with the rest obtained from reference TRBV7-2 and TRBJ1-1, is as follows: GAGVSQSPSNKVTEKGKDVELRCDPISGHTALYWYRQSLGQGLEFLIYFQGNSAPDKSGLPSDRFSAERTGGSVSTLTIQRTQQEDSAVYLCASSLVLIRHTEAFFGQGTRLTVV.

The V call is TRBV3-1, the J call TRBJ1-1; a weak D match, TRBD1 (6 bases). Trimming stripped 3 bases from V and 6 bases from J, with 20 bases between. This CDR3 has 16 amino acids. Germline CDR1 LGHDT, CDR2 YNNKEL (reference sequence). The CDR3 DNA sequence: TGTGCCAGCAGCCAGGCTCCCCCGGGGGCTAGGCCTGAAGCTTTCTTT. It is translated as CASSQAPPGARPEAFF.